This TCR beta chain was found in a study of Tregs in tolerant kidney transplant recipients (dated by TCRdb to about 2019). For the wider study: TCRbeta sequencing was used in the study to identify donor-specific regulatory T cells before combined kidney and bone marrow transplantation, and the identified cells were then tracked after transplant. TCRbeta repertoire sequencing was used in 3 healthy controls to compare several methods for expanding Tregs specific for an allogeneic donor. Broader findings and caveats from the paper: Expanding Tregs with activated donor B cells appeared to identify the most biologically relevant and donor-specific TCRbeta repertoire. Biological reproducibility was not examined directly, but technical replication error appeared to be minimal. Because the study included only a small number of patients, the results must be confirmed in larger populations and under other immunosuppression protocols.

Thawed PBMCs were FACS-sorted into unstimulated Tregs (CD4+CD25+CD127-), CD4+ non-Tregs (CD4+CD25-), CD4 cells and CD8 cells. Blood from healthy controls was obtained either as purchased buffy coats or from healthy volunteers. Healthy control blood was processed to PBMCs by Ficoll density gradient and cryopreserved, and patient PBMCs were collected before and after transplant. V is cut back by 1 base and J by 2 bases, with 3 bases in the junction unmatched. According to the germline V gene, CDR1 reads MNHEY and CDR2 reads SVGAGI. The CDR3, cysteine through phenylalanine, is 15 amino acids long. The DNA shown is the 45-base CDR3, in frame from base 1. For TCRbeta CDR3 sequencing, genomic DNA from the sorted cells was extracted using the QIAGEN DNeasy Blood and Tissue Kit. High-throughput TCRbeta CDR3 sequencing, including PCR amplification with bias correction and internal controls, was performed commercially through immunoSEQ. As for how the authors treated the data: A unique productive TCRbeta sequence was defined by the CDR3 nucleotide sequence when primers matched, and otherwise by the CDR3 amino acid sequence together with the Vbeta and Jbeta genes. Sorting error was corrected by removing sequences shared between sorted populations at a frequency ratio of 2:1 or less, and the remaining shared sequences were assigned to the higher population. Sequences were defined as donor-reactive when expanded at least 5-fold in CFSE-low cells versus unstimulated cells and present at a frequency of at least 0.01% in CFSE-low cells. Repertoire divergence was quantified by Jensen-Shannon divergence using the top 100 TCRbeta sequences ranked by frequency. For any sample with multiple sequencing runs, sorting error was corrected in each run separately before the runs were pooled. As stored in TCRdb, this immuneACCESS dataset retains in-frame rearrangements with V and J assigned. A fraction of the clones does not appear; measured against another copy, unresolved V genes explain less than half of the discrepancy, and the remainder lacks a known reason. V and J calls plus clone size are reproduced from that table; the DNA served to infer D and trimming. Counted in this sample were 90,000 to 150,000 clones; roughly 93% of them appeared once. In total, the top ten clones hold roughly 0.63% of the sample.

As regards this clone: This clone's antigen is unknown. There are no base qualities to consult, and no much larger clone falls within one base.

The chain couples TRBV6-5 to TRBJ2-7, with 9 bases aligning to TRBD1. Sequencing was carried out using CD4+ T cells from blood. This clonotype was obtained from a human donor in good health. The CDR3 reads as follows: CASSYWTGDPYEQYF. The nucleotide sequence reads TGTGCCAGCAGTTACTGGACAGGGGATCCCTACGAGCAGTACTTC.